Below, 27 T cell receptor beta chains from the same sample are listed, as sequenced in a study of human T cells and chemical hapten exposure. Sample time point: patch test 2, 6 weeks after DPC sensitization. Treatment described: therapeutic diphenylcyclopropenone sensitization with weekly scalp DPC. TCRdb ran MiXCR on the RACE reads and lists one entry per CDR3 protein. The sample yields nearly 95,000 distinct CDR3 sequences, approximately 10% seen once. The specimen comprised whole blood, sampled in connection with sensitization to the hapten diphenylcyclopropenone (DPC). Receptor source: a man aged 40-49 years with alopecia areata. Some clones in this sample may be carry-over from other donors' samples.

The CDR3 protein is CASSYEWDRNNSPLHF. The DNA for the CDR3 is TGTGCCAGCAGTTACGAATGGGACAGGAATAATTCACCCCTCCACTTT. V gene TRBV6-2 or TRBV6-3 combines with J gene TRBJ1-6, with 8 bases that match TRBD1. Germline V gene lookup returns CDR1 MNHEY and CDR2 SVGEGT. The V and J ends lost 2 bases and 5 bases, in that order; junction bases with no gene match: 5. CDR3 size: 16 residues.

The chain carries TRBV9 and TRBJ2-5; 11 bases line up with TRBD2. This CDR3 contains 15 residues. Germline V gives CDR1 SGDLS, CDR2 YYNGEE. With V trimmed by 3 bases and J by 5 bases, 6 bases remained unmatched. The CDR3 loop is CASSASGRPQETQYF. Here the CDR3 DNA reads TGTGCCAGCAGCGCTAGCGGGAGGCCCCAGGAGACCCAGTACTTC.

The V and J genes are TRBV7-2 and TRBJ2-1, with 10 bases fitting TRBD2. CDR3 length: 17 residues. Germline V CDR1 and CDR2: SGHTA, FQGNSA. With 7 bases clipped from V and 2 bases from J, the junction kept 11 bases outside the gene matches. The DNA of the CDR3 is TGTGCCAGCATCCTAGATCTAACTAGCGGGACCTACAATGAGCAGTTCTTC. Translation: CASILDLTSGTYNEQFF. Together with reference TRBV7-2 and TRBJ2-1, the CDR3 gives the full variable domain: GAGVSQSPSNKVTEKGKDVELRCDPISGHTALYWYRQSLGQGLEFLIYFQGNSAPDKSGLPSDRFSAERTGGSVSTLTIQRTQQEDSAVYLCASILDLTSGTYNEQFFGPGTRLTVL.

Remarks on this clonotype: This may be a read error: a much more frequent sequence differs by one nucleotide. The CDR3 reads CASSQAALLDSTTDTQYF. The CDR3 region has the DNA TGCGCCAGCAGCCAAGCAGCACTGCTGGATTCAACCACCGATACGCAGTATTTT. The chain carries TRBV4-3 and TRBJ2-3; D not certain. The V end lost 1 base, the J end lost 6 bases, and 23 bases lay between the germline ends. CDR1 and CDR2 (germline): LGHNA, YSLEER. The CDR3 runs 18 residues.

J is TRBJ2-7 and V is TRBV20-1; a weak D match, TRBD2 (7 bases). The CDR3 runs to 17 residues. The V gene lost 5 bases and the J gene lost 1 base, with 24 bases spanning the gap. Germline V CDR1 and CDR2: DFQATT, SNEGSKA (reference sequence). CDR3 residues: CSAPKGDSGSWSYEQYF. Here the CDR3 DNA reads TGCAGTGCTCCAAAGGGGGATAGCGGGTCTTGGTCCTACGAGCAGTACTTC.

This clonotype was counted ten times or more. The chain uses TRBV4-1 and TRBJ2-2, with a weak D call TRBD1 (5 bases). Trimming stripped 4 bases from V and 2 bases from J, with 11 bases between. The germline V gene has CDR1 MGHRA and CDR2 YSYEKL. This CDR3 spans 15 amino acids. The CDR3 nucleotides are TGCGCCAGCAGCCTTTCCCGGACAAACACCGGGGAGCTGTTTTTT. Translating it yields CASSLSRTNTGELFF.

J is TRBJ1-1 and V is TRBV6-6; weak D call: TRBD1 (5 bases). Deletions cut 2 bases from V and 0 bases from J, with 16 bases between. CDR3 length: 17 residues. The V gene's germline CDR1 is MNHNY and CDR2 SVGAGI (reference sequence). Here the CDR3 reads CASSYPDSKFMNTEAFF. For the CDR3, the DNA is TGTGCCAGCAGTTACCCTGACAGTAAGTTCATGAACACTGAAGCTTTCTTT.

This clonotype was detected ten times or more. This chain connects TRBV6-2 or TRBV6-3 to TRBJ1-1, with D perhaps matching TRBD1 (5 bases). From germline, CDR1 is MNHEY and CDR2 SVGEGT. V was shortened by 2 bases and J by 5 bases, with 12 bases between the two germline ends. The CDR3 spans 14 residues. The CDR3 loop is CASSYPAGRTEAFF. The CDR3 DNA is TGTGCCAGCAGTTACCCCGCAGGGAGGACTGAAGCTTTCTTT.

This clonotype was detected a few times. The CDR3 protein is CASSPTWRGPYTDTQYF. The CDR3 coding sequence is TGCGCCAGCAGCCCAACTTGGAGGGGCCCCTACACAGATACGCAGTATTTT. The J gene is TRBJ2-3, the V gene TRBV4-3, with D perhaps TRBD2 (6 bases). This CDR3 spans 17 amino acids. The germline V gene encodes CDR1 LGHNA and CDR2 YSLEER. V gave up 4 bases and J gave up 2 bases, with 19 bases separating them.

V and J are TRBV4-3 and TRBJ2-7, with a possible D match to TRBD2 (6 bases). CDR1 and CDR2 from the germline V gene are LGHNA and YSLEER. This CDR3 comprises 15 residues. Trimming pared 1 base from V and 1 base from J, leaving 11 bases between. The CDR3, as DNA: TGCGCCAGCAGCCAAGTGGGGGGTACTTCCTACGAGCAGTACGTC. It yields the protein CASSQVGGTSYEQYV.

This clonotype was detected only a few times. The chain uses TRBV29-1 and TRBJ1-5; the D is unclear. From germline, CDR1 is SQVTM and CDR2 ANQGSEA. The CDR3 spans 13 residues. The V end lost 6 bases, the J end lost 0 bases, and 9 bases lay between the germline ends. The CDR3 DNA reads TGCAGCGTGGCCCCAGGTAGCAATCAGCCCCAGCATTTT. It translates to CSVAPGSNQPQHF.

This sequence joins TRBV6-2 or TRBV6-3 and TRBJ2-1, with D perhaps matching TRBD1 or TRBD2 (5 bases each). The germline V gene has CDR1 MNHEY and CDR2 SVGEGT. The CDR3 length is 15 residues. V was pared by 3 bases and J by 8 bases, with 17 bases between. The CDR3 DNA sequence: TGTGCCAGCAGTTATGGGGGAGCCGGCGTGGATGAGCAGTTCTTC. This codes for CASSYGGAGVDEQFF.

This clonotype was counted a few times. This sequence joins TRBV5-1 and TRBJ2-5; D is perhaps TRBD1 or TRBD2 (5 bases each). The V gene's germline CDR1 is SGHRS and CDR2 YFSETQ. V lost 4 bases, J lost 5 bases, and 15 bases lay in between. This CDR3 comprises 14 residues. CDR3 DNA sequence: TGCGCCAGCAGCCCCCGGGGCCAGCGGGAGACCCAGTACTTC. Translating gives CASSPRGQRETQYF.

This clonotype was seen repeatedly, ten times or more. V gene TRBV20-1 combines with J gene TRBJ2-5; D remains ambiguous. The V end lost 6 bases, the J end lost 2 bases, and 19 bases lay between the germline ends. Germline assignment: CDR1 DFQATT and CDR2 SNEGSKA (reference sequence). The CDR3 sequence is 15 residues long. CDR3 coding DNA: TGCAGTGCCTCTTCCGGCCCAAGCCTTCAAGAGACCCAGTACTTC. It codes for CSASSGPSLQETQYF.

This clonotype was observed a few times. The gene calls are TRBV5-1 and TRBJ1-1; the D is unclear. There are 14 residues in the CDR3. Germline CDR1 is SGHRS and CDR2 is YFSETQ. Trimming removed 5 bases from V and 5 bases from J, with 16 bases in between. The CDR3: CASSPTTMRTEAFF. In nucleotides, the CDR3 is TGCGCCAGCAGTCCCACAACAATGCGGACTGAAGCTTTCTTT.

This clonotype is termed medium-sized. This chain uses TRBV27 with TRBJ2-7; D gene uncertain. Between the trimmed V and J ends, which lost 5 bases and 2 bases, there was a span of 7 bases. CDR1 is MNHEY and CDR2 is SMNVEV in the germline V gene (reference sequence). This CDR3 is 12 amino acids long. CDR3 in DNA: TGTGCCAGCAGTAGGGTGCCCTACGAGCAGTACTTC. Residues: CASSRVPYEQYF.

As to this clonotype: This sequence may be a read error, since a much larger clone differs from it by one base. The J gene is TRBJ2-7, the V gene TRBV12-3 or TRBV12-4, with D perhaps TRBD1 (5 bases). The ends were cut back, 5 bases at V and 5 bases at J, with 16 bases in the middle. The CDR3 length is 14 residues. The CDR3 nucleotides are TGTGCCAGCAGTGCAAGTTGGGGCAGCAACGAGCAGTACTTC. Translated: CASSASWGSNEQYF.

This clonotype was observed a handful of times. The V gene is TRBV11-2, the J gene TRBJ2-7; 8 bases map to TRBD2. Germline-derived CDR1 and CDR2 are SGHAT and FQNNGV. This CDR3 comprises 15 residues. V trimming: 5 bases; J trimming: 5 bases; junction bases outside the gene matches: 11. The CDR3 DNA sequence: TGTGCCAGCAGCCCGGATGCGGGGGGTTGGGACGAGCAGTACTTC. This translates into CASSPDAGGWDEQYF.

The CDR3: CASSLTRKETQYF. As DNA, the CDR3 is TGTGCCAGCAGCTTAACTCGCAAGGAGACCCAGTACTTC. The rearrangement links TRBV7-2 to TRBJ2-5; D not resolved. The germline V gene encodes CDR1 SGHTA and CDR2 FQGNSA. Between the trimmed V and J ends, which lost 2 bases and 5 bases, there was a span of 9 bases. The CDR3 is 13 residues long.

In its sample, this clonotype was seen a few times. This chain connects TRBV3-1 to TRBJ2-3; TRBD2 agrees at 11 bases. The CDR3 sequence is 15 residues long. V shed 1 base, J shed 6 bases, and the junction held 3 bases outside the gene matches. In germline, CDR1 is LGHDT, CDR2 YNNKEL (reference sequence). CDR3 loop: CASSQGTSGHDTQYF. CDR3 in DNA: TGTGCCAGCAGCCAAGGGACTAGCGGGCATGATACGCAGTATTTT.

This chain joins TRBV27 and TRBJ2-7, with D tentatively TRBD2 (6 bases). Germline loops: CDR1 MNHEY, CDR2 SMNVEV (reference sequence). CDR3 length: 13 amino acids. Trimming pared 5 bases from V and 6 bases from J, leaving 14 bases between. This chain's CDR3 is CASSPDQGGEQYF. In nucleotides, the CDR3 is TGTGCCAGCAGTCCGGACCAGGGAGGCGAGCAGTACTTC.

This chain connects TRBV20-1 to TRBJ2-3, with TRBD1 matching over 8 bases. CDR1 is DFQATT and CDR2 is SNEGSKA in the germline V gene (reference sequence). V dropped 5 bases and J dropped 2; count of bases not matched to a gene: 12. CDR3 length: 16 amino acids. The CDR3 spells CSASNRQGTITDTQYF. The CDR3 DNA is TGCAGTGCTTCAAACCGACAGGGGACAATCACAGATACGCAGTATTTT.

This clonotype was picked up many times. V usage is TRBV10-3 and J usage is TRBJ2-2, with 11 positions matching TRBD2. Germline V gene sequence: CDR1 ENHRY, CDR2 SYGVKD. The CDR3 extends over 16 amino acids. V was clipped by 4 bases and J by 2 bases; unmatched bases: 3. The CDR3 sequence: CAISATSGVNTGELFF. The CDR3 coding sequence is TGTGCCATCAGTGCGACTAGCGGGGTCAACACCGGGGAGCTGTTTTTT.

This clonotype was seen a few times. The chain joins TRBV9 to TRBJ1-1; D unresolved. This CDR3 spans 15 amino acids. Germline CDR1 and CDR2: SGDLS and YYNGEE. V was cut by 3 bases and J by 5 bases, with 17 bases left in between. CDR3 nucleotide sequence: TGTGCCAGCAGCGCTTGGGAGGAAGGAGGTACTGAAGCTTTCTTT. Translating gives CASSAWEEGGTEAFF.

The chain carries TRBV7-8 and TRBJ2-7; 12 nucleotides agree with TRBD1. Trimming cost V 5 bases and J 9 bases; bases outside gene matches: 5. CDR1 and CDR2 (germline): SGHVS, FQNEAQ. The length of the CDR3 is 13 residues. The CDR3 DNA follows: TGTGCCAGCAGCGGGGGACAGGGGGCCGCGCAGTACGTC. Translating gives CASSGGQGAAQYV.

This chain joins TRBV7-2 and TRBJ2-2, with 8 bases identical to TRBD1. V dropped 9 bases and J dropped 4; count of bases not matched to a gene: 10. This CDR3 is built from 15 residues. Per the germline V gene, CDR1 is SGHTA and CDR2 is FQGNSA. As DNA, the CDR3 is TGTGCCAGATCCGGACAGGGCAACCCCACCGGGGAGCTGTTTTTT. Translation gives CARSGQGNPTGELFF.

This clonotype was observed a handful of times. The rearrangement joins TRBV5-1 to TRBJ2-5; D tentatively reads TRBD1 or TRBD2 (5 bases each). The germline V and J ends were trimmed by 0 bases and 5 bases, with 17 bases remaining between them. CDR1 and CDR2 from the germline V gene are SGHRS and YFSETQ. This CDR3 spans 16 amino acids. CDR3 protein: CASSLAGLGGSETQYF. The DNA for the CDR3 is TGCGCCAGCAGCTTGGCGGGGCTCGGTGGATCGGAGACCCAGTACTTC. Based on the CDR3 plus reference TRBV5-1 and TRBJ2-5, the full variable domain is KAGVTQTPRYLIKTRGQQVTLSCSPISGHRSVSWYQQTPGQGLQFLFEYFSETQRNKGNFPGRFSGRQFSNSRSEMNVSTLELGDSALYLCASSLAGLGGSETQYFGPGTRLLVL.